This TCR beta chain was retrieved from a study of CXCR3-negative and CXCR3-positive naive CD8 T cells. Study findings and constraints: Naive cells with CXCR3 showed TRB CDR3s that were more hydrophobic than those in CXCR3-negative naive cells. Diversity was high in both naive subsets and much lower in memory cells.

The TRB cDNA libraries were prepared by 5' RACE with UMI labels. TCRdb reprocessed the 5' RACE reads, with one entry per CDR3 protein and no DNA. Its listing shows tens of thousands of distinct CDR3 sequences. The CDR3 is 12 residues long. Per the germline V gene, CDR1 is SQVTM and CDR2 is ANQGSEA. As for this clonotype: Its antigen is not identified.

The specimen was naive CXCR3+ CD8+ T cells from blood. Specified subset: CD45RO-CCR7+CD27+CD95- naive CD8+ T cells expressing CXCR3 (TNR3+). The receptor comes from a human donor in good health. Some clones in this sample may be carry-over from other donors' samples. This rearrangement joins TRBV29-1 to TRBJ2-5. CDR3 in amino acids: CSAEGGEETQYF.